The 23 T cell receptor beta chains given below trace back to one sample, sequenced in a study of regulatory T cells in long-lasting Graves disease. Time point indicated: persistent/refractory GD, antithyroid drugs over 5 years with positive TRAb. TCR sequences were obtained from RNA taken from PBMCs. Investigators prepared the TCR beta libraries by applying iRepertoire HTBI primers and Arm-PCR of CDR3 regions. TCRdb recomputed calls from the multiplex PCR reads with MiXCR, one row per CDR3 protein. The sample carries about 470,000 distinct CDR3 sequences, about 20% recorded once. The sequenced sample was peripheral blood mononuclear cells (PBMCs), obtained when the disease was refractory, from a patient treated with antithyroid drugs. The origin of the receptors is a female donor with Graves disease.

Worth noting for this clonotype: One base separates it from a far larger clone, so it is likely a read error. The chain joins TRBV11-2 to TRBJ2-7, with D tentatively TRBD1 (5 bases). The length of the CDR3 is 14 residues. Germline CDR1 and CDR2: SGHAT and FQNNGV. V shed 6 bases and J shed 3 bases, with 15 bases lying between them. Written as DNA, the CDR3 is TGTGCCAGCAGTGTGAGACAGCTTCACTACGAGCAGTACTTC. This encodes CASSVRQLHYEQYF.

This clonotype was seen more than once but under ten times. V usage is TRBV12-3 or TRBV12-4 and J usage is TRBJ2-7; D is undetermined. CDR3 length: 10 residues. Trimming stripped 5 bases from V and 12 bases from J, with 11 bases between. CDR3 in amino acids: CASSTAPAYF. The CDR3 DNA is TGTGCCAGCAGTACGGCCCCAGCGTACTTC.

This sequence joins TRBV7-9 and TRBJ2-7; 9 nucleotides line up with TRBD1. The CDR3 has 18 amino acids. V trimming: 0 bases; J trimming: 4 bases; junction bases outside the gene matches: 13. Germline-derived CDR1 and CDR2 are SEHNR and FQNEAQ (reference sequence). CDR3 DNA sequence: TGTGCCAGCAGCTTAGCCGCCGGGACAGGGCATGGTATGTACGAGCAGTACTTC. It is translated as CASSLAAGTGHGMYEQYF.

On this clonotype: This may be a read error: a much more frequent sequence differs by one nucleotide. The V and J genes are TRBV19 and TRBJ1-1; 7 bases align to TRBD1. CDR1 and CDR2 (germline): LNHDA, SQIVND (reference sequence). V was pared by 2 bases and J by 4 bases, with 10 bases of the junction left unmatched. This CDR3 is 16 amino acids long. In nucleotides, the CDR3 is TGTGCCAGTAGTATACGACAGGGTAATCCTGGCACTGAAGCTTTCTTT. Amino acid sequence: CASSIRQGNPGTEAFF.

This chain joins TRBV20-1 and TRBJ2-5; the D gene is possibly TRBD2 (6 bases). The length of the CDR3 is 13 residues. V dropped 2 bases and J dropped 1 base, with 8 bases sitting between them. Germline V gives CDR1 DFQATT, CDR2 SNEGSKA (reference sequence). The CDR3 DNA reads TGCAGTGCTAGACTAGCGAGCCAAGAGACCCAGTACTTC. It yields the protein CSARLASQETQYF.

The rearrangement uses TRBV19 and TRBJ2-6; D is ambiguous. Germline assignment: CDR1 LNHDA and CDR2 SQIVND (reference sequence). V was pared by 5 bases and J by 0 bases, with 11 bases between. CDR3 length: 16 amino acids. CDR3 protein: CASSFIRGSGANVLTF. CDR3 nucleotides: TGTGCCAGTAGTTTTATCCGCGGCTCTGGGGCCAACGTCCTGACTTTC.

This clonotype has a handful of counts. V gene TRBV10-3 combines with J gene TRBJ2-3; TRBD1 aligns across 7 bases. There are 17 residues in the CDR3. The germline gives CDR1 ENHRY, CDR2 SYGVKD. With V trimmed by 0 bases and J by 1 base, 7 bases remained unmatched. The CDR3 DNA reads TGTGCCATCAGTGAGTCTCACCGACAGGGAGGCACAGATACGCAGTATTTT. Residues: CAISESHRQGGTDTQYF.

This clonotype was recorded at least ten times. The chain is built from TRBV28 and TRBJ2-7; possible D gene TRBD1, 6 bases. Germline lookup yields CDR1 MDHEN and CDR2 SYDVKM. V was pared by 8 bases and J by 7 bases, with 15 bases between. The CDR3 sequence is 12 residues long. CDR3 coding DNA: TGTGCCAGCCAAACAGGGCAGGGAGAGCAGTACTTC. It specifies CASQTGQGEQYF.

This sequence joins TRBV29-1 and TRBJ2-2; TRBD2 agrees at 11 bases. The CDR3 totals 14 residues. The V gene's germline CDR1 is SQVTM and CDR2 ANQGSEA. The V and J ends lost 7 bases and 2 bases, in that order; junction bases with no gene match: 3. CDR3 amino acids: CSAGTSGNTGELFF. CDR3 nucleotides: TGCAGCGCCGGGACTAGCGGTAACACCGGGGAGCTGTTTTTT.

The gene calls are TRBV7-9 and TRBJ2-1; TRBD2 might be the D (7 bases). CDR1 is SEHNR, CDR2 FQNEAQ, per germline (reference sequence). V was cut by 4 bases and J by 2 bases, with 21 bases left in between. The CDR3 covers 18 residues. The CDR3: CASSSPGGATWTYNEQFF. In DNA form, the CDR3 reads TGTGCCAGCAGCTCCCCTGGGGGGGCAACGTGGACCTACAATGAGCAGTTCTTC.

V usage is TRBV9 and J usage is TRBJ2-1, with 8 bases lining up with TRBD2. Germline V gives CDR1 SGDLS, CDR2 YYNGEE. The CDR3 spans 14 residues. V was clipped by 4 bases and J by 9 bases; unmatched bases: 9. CDR3 DNA: TGTGCCAGCAGCCGTCGGGAGGGGAAGGCTGAGCAGTTCTTC. Its translation: CASSRREGKAEQFF.

Of note for this clonotype: A much larger clone lies one base from this, so it may be a read error. The J gene is TRBJ1-1, the V gene TRBV30; no clear D. CDR1 is GTSNPN and CDR2 is SVGIG in the germline V gene (reference sequence). The CDR3 has 12 amino acids. The CDR3 sequence: CAWSPGGTEALF. CDR3 DNA sequence: TGTGCCTGGAGTCCTGGTGGCACTGAAGCTCTCTTT.

This clonotype has ten or more counts. The V gene is TRBV28, the J gene TRBJ1-6, with D perhaps TRBD1 (5 bases). Trimming left V 4 bases short and J 6 bases short, with 10 bases between. The CDR3 extends over 14 amino acids. From germline, CDR1 is MDHEN and CDR2 SYDVKM. The CDR3, as DNA: TGTGCCAGCAGTTGGGACGGTCTTAATTCACCCCTCCACTTT. Protein sequence: CASSWDGLNSPLHF.

This clonotype was detected only a few times. This sequence joins TRBV29-1 and TRBJ2-1; D may be TRBD1 (7 bases). Trimming removed 6 bases at V and 5 bases at J, with 14 bases between. From germline, CDR1 is SQVTM and CDR2 ANQGSEA. This CDR3 has 13 amino acids. The CDR3: CSVLQGRNNEQFF. The DNA for the CDR3 is TGCAGCGTCCTACAGGGGAGGAACAATGAGCAGTTCTTC.

The genes are TRBV11-2 and TRBJ2-7, with a possible D match to TRBD1 (6 bases). V was cut by 6 bases and J by 3 bases, with 12 bases left in between. The CDR3 totals 13 residues. The germline gives CDR1 SGHAT, CDR2 FQNNGV. The CDR3 DNA is TGTGCCAGCAGTAGAAGACAGGTCTACGAGCAGTACTTC. Protein sequence: CASSRRQVYEQYF. Combining the CDR3 with reference TRBV11-2 and TRBJ2-7 gives the whole variable domain EAGVAQSPRYKIIEKRQSVAFWCNPISGHATLYWYQQILGQGPKLLIQFQNNGVVDDSQLPKDRFSAERLKGVDSTLKIQPAKLEDSAVYLCASSRRQVYEQYFGPGTRLTVT.

The table lists this clonotype with many counts. The genes are TRBV28 and TRBJ2-7; TRBD2 aligns across 13 bases. This CDR3 has 18 residues. Trimming took 5 bases from V and 6 from J; bases not matched to a gene: 16. CDR1 is MDHEN and CDR2 is SYDVKM in the germline V gene. Here the CDR3 reads CASSLNALLAGGPSEQYF. The CDR3 DNA reads as TGTGCCAGCAGTCTAAACGCCTTACTAGCGGGAGGGCCCAGCGAGCAGTACTTC.

In its sample, this clonotype was seen many times. The chain couples TRBV2 to TRBJ2-5; no clear D. CDR1 SNHLY and CDR2 FYNNEI come from the germline V gene. Trimming stripped 9 bases from V and 4 bases from J, with 15 bases between. The CDR3 loop spans 13 amino acids. The CDR3 nucleotides read TGTGCCAGAAACACCGGCGTTTCAGAGACCCAGTACTTC. Residues: CARNTGVSETQYF. Variable domain in full (rest from reference TRBV2 and TRBJ2-5): EPEVTQTPSHQVTQMGQEVILRCVPISNHLYFYWYRQILGQKVEFLVSFYNNEISEKSEIFDDQFSVERPDGSNFTLKIRSTKLEDSAMYFCARNTGVSETQYFGPGTRLLVL.

CDR3 residues: CASSLAVTAQETQYF. CDR3 DNA: TGTGCCAGCAGCTTAGCGGTAACCGCACAAGAGACCCAGTACTTC. The rearrangement links TRBV7-9 to TRBJ2-5; D ambiguous. The germline V gene has CDR1 SEHNR and CDR2 FQNEAQ (reference sequence). The CDR3 is made up of 15 amino acids. V was pared by 0 bases and J by 2 bases, with 10 bases between. The full variable domain, in which reference TRBV7-9 and TRBJ2-5 provide the parts outside the CDR3, is DTGVSQNPRHKITKRGQNVTFRCDPISEHNRLYWYRQTLGQGPEFLTYFQNEAQLEKSRLLSDRFSAERPKGSFSTLEIQRTEQGDSAMYLCASSLAVTAQETQYFGPGTRLLVL.

This clonotype was found many times. This chain uses TRBV27 with TRBJ1-1, with 7 bases matching TRBD1. The CDR3 has 14 residues. The germline CDR1 and CDR2 sequences are MNHEY and SMNVEV (reference sequence). V gave up 7 bases and J gave up 9 bases; unmatched junction bases: 14. In nucleotides, the CDR3 is TGTGCCAGCACCTCACGGGGAGGGACAGAAAAAGCTTTCTTT. Amino acid sequence: CASTSRGGTEKAFF.

The CDR3 DNA follows: TGCAGTGCTAGACCCGCTAGCGGGAGTATTGAGCAGTTCTTC. This encodes CSARPASGSIEQFF. J is TRBJ2-1 and V is TRBV20-1, with 10 positions matching TRBD2. The length of the CDR3 is 14 residues. V lost 2 bases, J lost 9 bases, and 7 bases stayed unmatched. Germline CDR1 reads DFQATT; CDR2 reads SNEGSKA (reference sequence).

This clonotype was seen many times. The chain links TRBV6-5 to TRBJ1-1; maybe TRBD1 (5 bases). Per the germline V gene, CDR1 is MNHEY and CDR2 is SVGAGI. The V gene lost 0 bases and the J gene lost 6 bases, with 11 bases spanning the gap. This CDR3 comprises 14 residues. The CDR3 protein is CASSYSTRVSEAFF. CDR3 sequence (DNA): TGTGCCAGCAGTTACTCTACCAGGGTCTCTGAAGCTTTCTTT.

V and J are TRBV6-1 and TRBJ1-2, with 8 bases lining up with TRBD1. From germline, CDR1 is MNHNS and CDR2 SASEGT. The CDR3 is 15 residues long. V lost 6 bases and J lost 4; bases outside the gene matches: 10. CDR3 bases: TGTGCCAGCAGCACACCCGGACAGGGAACCTATGGCTACACCTTC. This sequence encodes CASSTPGQGTYGYTF.

This clonotype was counted many times. The genes are TRBV6-2 or TRBV6-3 and TRBJ1-5; possible D gene TRBD1, 5 bases. CDR3 size: 16 residues. The ends were cut back, 1 base at V and 7 bases at J, with 17 bases in the middle. Germline CDR1 reads MNHEY; CDR2 reads SVGEGT. The CDR3 here is CASSYFSGDQGQPQHF. The CDR3 DNA is TGTGCCAGCAGTTACTTTTCGGGGGACCAGGGACAGCCCCAGCATTTT.